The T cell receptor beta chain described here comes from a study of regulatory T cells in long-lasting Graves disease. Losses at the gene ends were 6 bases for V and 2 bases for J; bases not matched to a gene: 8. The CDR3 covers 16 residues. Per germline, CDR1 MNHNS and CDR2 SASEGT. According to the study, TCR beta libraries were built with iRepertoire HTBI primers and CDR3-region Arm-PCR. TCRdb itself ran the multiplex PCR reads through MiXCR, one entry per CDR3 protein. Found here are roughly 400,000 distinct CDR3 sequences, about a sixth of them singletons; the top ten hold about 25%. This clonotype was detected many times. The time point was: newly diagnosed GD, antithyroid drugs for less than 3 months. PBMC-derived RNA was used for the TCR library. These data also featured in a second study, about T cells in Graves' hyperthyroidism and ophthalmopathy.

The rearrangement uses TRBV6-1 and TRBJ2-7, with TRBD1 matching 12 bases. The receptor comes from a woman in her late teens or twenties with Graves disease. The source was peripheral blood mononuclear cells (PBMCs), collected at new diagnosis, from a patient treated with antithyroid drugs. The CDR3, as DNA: TGTGCCAGCAGGGGTCTCCGGGACAGGGGGCCCTACGAGCAGTACTTC. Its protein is CASRGLRDRGPYEQYF.